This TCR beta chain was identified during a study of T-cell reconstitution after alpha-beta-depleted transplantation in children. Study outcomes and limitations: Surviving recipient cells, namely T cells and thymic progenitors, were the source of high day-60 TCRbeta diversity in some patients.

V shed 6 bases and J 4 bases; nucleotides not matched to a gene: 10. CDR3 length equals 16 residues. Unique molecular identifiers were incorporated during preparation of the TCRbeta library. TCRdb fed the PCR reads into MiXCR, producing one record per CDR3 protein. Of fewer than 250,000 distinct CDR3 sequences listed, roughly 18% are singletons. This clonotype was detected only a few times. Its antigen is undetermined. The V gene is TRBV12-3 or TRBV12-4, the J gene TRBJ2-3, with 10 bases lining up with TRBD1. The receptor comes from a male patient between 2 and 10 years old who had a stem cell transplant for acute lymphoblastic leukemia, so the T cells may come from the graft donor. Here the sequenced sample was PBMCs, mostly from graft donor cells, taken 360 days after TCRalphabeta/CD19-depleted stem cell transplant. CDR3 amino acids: CASRPDRGQISDTQYF. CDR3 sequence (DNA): TGTGCCAGCAGACCCGACAGGGGGCAGATTTCAGATACGCAGTATTTT.